These T cell receptor beta chains were read from a single sample in a study of shared clonotypes between healthy human individuals. Sequencing was performed with immunoSEQ multiplex PCR; in TCRdb, only in-frame clones are kept and a portion is missing. The data hold a few million clones, with about 94% observed a single time. Specimen: naive CD8+ T cells from PBMCs. The receptors originated from a man between 18 and 29 years old in good health. Some clones in this sample may be carry-over from other donors' samples. Both conserved end residues are part of each CDR3. The D gene is left open where the match is weak. Size values are once, few and many counts, or a class for expanded clones, and some rows have none.

J gene,D gene,V gene,clone size,CDR3 protein,CDR3 DNA
TRBJ2-1,NA,TRBV29-1,NA,CSAGTHSDNEQFF,TGCAGCGCCGGGACTCACTCCGACAATGAGCAGTTCTTC
TRBJ2-1,TRBD1,TRBV29-1,NA,CSVGDRGYNEQFF,TGCAGCGTTGGAGACAGGGGCTACAATGAGCAGTTCTTC
TRBJ2-7,TRBD2,TRBV10-3,NA,CATYTIAGGIYEQYF,TGTGCCACTTATACTATAGCGGGAGGGATCTACGAGCAGTACTTC
TRBJ2-4,NA,TRBV7-9,NA,CASSAPTLAKNIQYF,TGTGCCAGCAGCGCGCCGACTCTAGCCAAAAACATTCAGTACTTC
TRBJ2-7,NA,TRBV27,NA,CASRREPGPNHYEQYF,TGTGCCAGCAGAAGGGAGCCCGGTCCCAACCACTACGAGCAGTACTTC
TRBJ2-5,NA,TRBV28,NA,CASSAQETQYF,TGTGCCAGCAGCGCACAAGAGACCCAGTACTTC
TRBJ1-1,NA,TRBV28,NA,CASSLGKNTEAFF,TGTGCCAGCAGTTTGGGTAAGAACACTGAAGCTTTCTTT
TRBJ2-1,NA,TRBV7-2,once,CASSTRGNEQFF,TGTGCCAGCAGCACCCGGGGGAATGAGCAGTTCTTC
TRBJ2-5,TRBD1,TRBV27,NA,CASSRTGRGQETQYF,TGTGCCAGCAGTAGGACAGGGAGAGGCCAAGAGACCCAGTACTTC
TRBJ1-2,TRBD1,TRBV14,NA,CASSQDRDYGYTF,TGTGCCAGCAGCCAGGACAGGGACTATGGCTACACCTTC
TRBJ2-3,TRBD1,TRBV27,NA,CASSPGTGPPDTQYF,TGTGCCAGCAGTCCAGGGACAGGGCCCCCGGATACGCAGTATTTT
TRBJ2-2,NA,TRBV5-1,NA,CASSTDTGELFF,TGCGCCAGCAGCACCGACACCGGGGAGCTGTTTTTT
TRBJ2-5,NA,TRBV5-1,NA,CASSPEGHIQETQYF,TGCGCCAGCAGCCCGGAGGGACATATCCAAGAGACCCAGTACTTC
TRBJ1-1,NA,TRBV29-1,NA,CSVLDGMNTEAFF,TGCAGCGTTCTGGACGGTATGAACACTGAAGCTTTCTTT
TRBJ1-4,TRBD1,TRBV28,NA,CASSAPVSGTANEKLFF,TGTGCCAGCAGCGCCCCCGTGTCCGGGACAGCAAATGAAAAACTGTTTTTT
TRBJ2-7,NA,TRBV7-9,NA,CASSPSNYEQYF,TGTGCCAGCAGCCCTTCTAACTACGAGCAGTACTTC
TRBJ2-1,TRBD1,TRBV7-9,NA,CASTLGQGTYNEQFF,TGTGCCAGCACCCTGGGACAGGGGACTTACAATGAGCAGTTCTTC
TRBJ2-1,NA,TRBV4-3,NA,CASSQDWVGFEQFF,TGCGCCAGCAGCCAAGATTGGGTAGGGTTTGAGCAGTTCTTC
TRBJ2-7,TRBD1,TRBV13,NA,CASSSWTGGSYEQYF,TGTGCCAGCAGCTCGTGGACAGGGGGCTCCTACGAGCAGTACTTC
TRBJ2-5,NA,TRBV5-1,once,CASSLSQNSRETQYF,TGCGCCAGCAGCTTGTCCCAAAACTCGAGGGAGACCCAGTACTTC
TRBJ2-2,TRBD2,TRBV29-1,NA,CSVIAGGTNAGELFF,TGCAGCGTAATAGCGGGAGGTACGAACGCCGGGGAGCTGTTTTTT
TRBJ1-5,NA,TRBV28,once,CASNTRQEVNQPQHF,TGTGCCAGCAACACCCGACAGGAGGTCAATCAGCCCCAGCATTTT
TRBJ2-2,TRBD1,TRBV29-1,NA,CSGTGTGDTGELFF,TGCAGCGGTACCGGGACAGGGGACACCGGGGAGCTGTTTTTT
TRBJ2-5,TRBD2,TRBV7-8,NA,CASSSRLAGETQYF,TGTGCCAGCAGCTCCAGACTAGCAGGAGAGACCCAGTACTTC
TRBJ2-1,NA,TRBV6-5,NA,CASSYSISWGNEQFF,TGTGCCAGCAGTTACTCGATAAGTTGGGGTAATGAGCAGTTCTTC